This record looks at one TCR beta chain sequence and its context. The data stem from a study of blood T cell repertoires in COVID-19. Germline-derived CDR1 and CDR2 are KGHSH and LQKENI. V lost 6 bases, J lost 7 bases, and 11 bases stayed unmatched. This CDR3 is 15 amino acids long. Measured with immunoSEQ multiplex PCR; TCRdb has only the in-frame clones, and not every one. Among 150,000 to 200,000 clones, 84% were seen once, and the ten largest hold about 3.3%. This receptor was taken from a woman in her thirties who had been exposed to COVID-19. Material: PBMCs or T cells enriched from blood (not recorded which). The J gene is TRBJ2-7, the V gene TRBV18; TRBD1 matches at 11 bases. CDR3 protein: CASSHSGQGVREQYF. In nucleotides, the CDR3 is TGTGCCAGCTCTCACTCGGGACAGGGGGTGAGAGAGCAGTACTTC.